The rows below give T cell receptor beta chains drawn from one sample of a study of identical twins. TCRdb ran MiXCR on the 5' RACE reads and lists one entry per CDR3 protein. The sample holds a few hundred thousand distinct CDR3 sequences, 9.6% seen once. These data are also associated with another study on yellow fever vaccine responses in identical twins.

Sequencing used PBMCs. The receptors here all came from a woman aged 18-29 years in good health. CDR3s include the opening cysteine and the closing phenylalanine or tryptophan. The D gene is left open where the match is weak. Expanded clones get a size class; other rows say once, few or many, or leave the size out.

16,NA,TRBD1,TRBJ2-4,TRBV28,CASSLRTGRAKNIQYF,TGTGCCAGCAGTTTGCGGACAGGGAGGGCCAAAAACATTCAGTACTTC
15,many,TRBD1,TRBJ2-7,TRBV3-1,CASSQRWTGAYEQYF,TGTGCCAGCAGCCAACGGTGGACAGGGGCCTACGAGCAGTACTTC
16,many,NA,TRBJ1-2,TRBV9,CASSVATGRVENGYTF,TGTGCCAGCAGCGTAGCTACGGGCAGGGTGGAAAATGGCTACACCTTC
13,few,NA,TRBJ2-7,TRBV3-1,CASSNPGRGEQYF,TGTGCCAGCAGCAACCCGGGACGAGGGGAGCAGTACTTC
14,NA,NA,TRBJ2-2,TRBV5-6,CASSFSSGTRELFF,TGTGCCAGCAGCTTTAGTTCGGGTACCCGGGAGCTGTTTTTT
15,many,NA,TRBJ2-1,TRBV6-5,CASSLTVSEYNEQFF,TGTGCCAGCAGTTTAACGGTGAGCGAGTACAATGAGCAGTTCTTC
13,few,TRBD1,TRBJ2-1,TRBV28,CASRGQGNNEQFF,TGTGCCAGCAGAGGACAGGGGAATAATGAGCAGTTCTTC
8,NA,NA,TRBJ2-1,TRBV5-1,CASTSKDF,TGCGCCAGCACCTCCAAGGACTTC
10,few,NA,TRBJ2-5,TRBV29-1,CSGGEETQYF,TGCAGCGGGGGGGAAGAGACCCAGTACTTC
16,few,NA,TRBJ2-5,TRBV7-8,CASSLRQGRNPETQYF,TGTGCCAGCAGCTTACGCCAGGGGAGGAACCCTGAGACCCAGTACTTC
17,few,TRBD2,TRBJ2-1,TRBV20-1,CSAIYSGAGGSYNEQFF,TGCAGTGCTATTTATAGCGGAGCGGGAGGCTCCTACAATGAGCAGTTCTTC
11,NA,TRBD1,TRBJ2-1,TRBV29-1,CSVVQGLEQFF,TGCAGCGTTGTACAGGGGTTAGAGCAGTTCTTC
11,NA,NA,TRBJ2-5,TRBV6-1,CASRPAETQYF,TGTGCCAGCAGGCCCGCGGAGACCCAGTACTTC
17,NA,TRBD1,TRBJ2-3,TRBV6-5,CASSFAGQVVDTDTQYF,TGTGCCAGCAGTTTCGCAGGACAGGTCGTAGACACAGATACGCAGTATTTT
14,once,NA,TRBJ1-4,TRBV30,CAWSVDSTLEKLFF,TGTGCCTGGAGTGTGGACAGCACTCTTGAAAAACTGTTTTTT
16,few,TRBD2,TRBJ2-7,TRBV6-1,CASSQPRLAGGNEQYF,TGTGCCAGCAGTCAACCCCGACTAGCGGGGGGCAACGAGCAGTACTTC
14,few,TRBD2,TRBJ2-7,TRBV28,CASSSASGSYEQYF,TGTGCCAGCAGTTCGGCTAGCGGCTCCTACGAGCAGTACTTC
16,many,TRBD1,TRBJ2-2,TRBV28,CASSLLQGIGAGELFF,TGTGCCAGCAGTTTATTACAGGGGATAGGAGCCGGGGAGCTGTTTTTT
16,many,NA,TRBJ2-2,TRBV15,CATSSLAGRYTGELFF,TGTGCCACCAGCAGTTTGGCGGGACGATACACCGGGGAGCTGTTTTTT
13,NA,NA,TRBJ1-2,TRBV18,CASSSRQDSQVDF,TGTGCCAGCTCATCGAGACAGGACAGCCAGGTGGACTTC
16,many,NA,TRBJ2-2,TRBV3-1,CASSQLRQAGPGELFF,TGTGCCAGCAGCCAACTCCGCCAGGCGGGGCCCGGGGAGCTGTTTTTT
15,few,NA,TRBJ2-3,TRBV9,CASSVGRPVGDTQYF,TGTGCCAGCAGCGTAGGCCGCCCGGTGGGAGATACGCAGTATTTT
15,many,TRBD1,TRBJ2-2,TRBV9,CASSVGDRWTGELFF,TGTGCCAGCAGCGTAGGGGACAGGTGGACCGGGGAGCTGTTTTTT
16,NA,NA,TRBJ2-3,TRBV28,CASSSPAALTTDTQYF,TGTGCCAGCAGTTCGCCGGCGGCCCTGACCACAGATACGCAGTATTTT
16,few,TRBD1,TRBJ2-1,TRBV7-8,CASSSARDRVFNEQFF,TGTGCCAGCAGCTCGGCCCGGGACAGGGTTTTCAATGAGCAGTTCTTC
18,few,TRBD2,TRBJ2-7,TRBV11-2,CASSYRANAGGNSYEQYF,TGTGCCAGCAGCTACCGCGCAAATGCGGGAGGGAACTCCTACGAGCAGTACTTC
15,many,NA,TRBJ1-2,TRBV7-9,CASSSPGIPYYGYTF,TGTGCCAGCAGCTCTCCGGGGATCCCGTACTATGGCTACACCTTC
15,few,TRBD1,TRBJ1-4,TRBV28,CASSLRGQSNEKLFF,TGTGCCAGCTCCCTTCGGGGACAGAGTAATGAAAAACTGTTTTTT
15,few,TRBD2,TRBJ2-3,TRBV6-1,CASSPWRAGTDTQYF,TGTGCCAGCAGTCCTTGGCGAGCGGGGACAGATACGCAGTATTTT
14,NA,NA,TRBJ2-7,TRBV7-9,CASSLGVVGDEQYF,TGTGCCAGCAGCTTAGGCGTAGTTGGGGACGAGCAGTACTTC
13,NA,TRBD1,TRBJ2-7,TRBV20-1,CSAKDRVTYEQYF,TGCAGTGCCAAGGACAGGGTAACCTACGAGCAGTACTTC
15,NA,TRBD1,TRBJ2-7,TRBV5-6,CASSLFAGGDYEQYF,TGTGCCAGCAGCTTGTTTGCAGGGGGAGACTACGAGCAGTACTTC
12,many,NA,TRBJ2-7,TRBV5-1,CASSLNHYEQYF,TGCGCCAGCAGCCTGAACCACTACGAGCAGTACTTC
11,many,TRBD1,TRBJ1-5,TRBV29-1,CSVAEGAFQHF,TGCAGCGTTGCAGAGGGGGCGTTCCAGCATTTT
16,many,TRBD2,TRBJ2-1,TRBV6-5,CASSYGREFVLNEQFF,TGTGCCAGCAGTTATGGGCGGGAGTTTGTCTTGAATGAGCAGTTCTTC
15,many,NA,TRBJ2-7,TRBV20-1,CSARRVRSSSYEQYF,TGCAGTGCCAGAAGGGTACGCTCGAGCTCCTACGAGCAGTACTTC
12,NA,NA,TRBJ2-7,TRBV21-1,CASSLDRGQQYF,TGTGCCAGCAGCTTGGACAGGGGTCAGCAGTACTTC
15,few,TRBD1,TRBJ2-5,TRBV7-8,CASSPWDRGLETQYF,TGTGCCAGCAGCCCCTGGGACAGGGGGCTGGAGACCCAGTACTTC
12,NA,NA,TRBJ2-5,TRBV6-5,CASSTNEETQYF,TGTGCCAGCAGCACTAACGAAGAGACCCAGTACTTC
12,NA,NA,TRBJ1-1,TRBV5-6,CASSWRYTEAFF,TGTGCCAGCAGCTGGAGGTACACTGAAGCTTTCTTT
16,few,NA,TRBJ2-5,TRBV6-2/TRBV6-3,CASSYSTALMEETQYF,TGTGCCAGCAGTTACTCGACTGCCCTGATGGAGGAGACCCAGTACTTC
14,NA,NA,TRBJ2-7,TRBV2,CASREAGSGYEQYF,TGTGCCAGCAGAGAGGCAGGGAGCGGCTACGAGCAGTACTTC
14,many,NA,TRBJ2-7,TRBV20-1,CSARDLQGTYEQYF,TGCAGTGCTAGAGACCTACAGGGAACCTACGAGCAGTACTTC
15,many,TRBD2,TRBJ2-1,TRBV27,CASSLSLAVNNEQFF,TGTGCCAGCAGTTTATCACTAGCGGTGAACAATGAGCAGTTCTTC
15,NA,TRBD2,TRBJ2-5,TRBV7-7,CASSSGDGGAETQYF,TGTGCTAGCAGCTCGGGGGACGGGGGGGCGGAGACCCAGTACTTC
16,NA,NA,TRBJ2-2,TRBV30,CALRGQGSVNTGELFF,TGTGCCCTACGCGGGCAGGGTAGCGTGAACACCGGGGAGCTGTTTTTT